The clone carrying this T cell receptor (beta chain) has ten or more counts. The antigen is undetermined. These data originate in a study of regulatory T cells in long-lasting Graves disease. In building TCR beta libraries, iRepertoire HTBI primers were used together with Arm-PCR of CDR3 regions. TCRdb redid the calling of the multiplex PCR reads with MiXCR, one entry per CDR3 protein. The sample has roughly 320,000 distinct CDR3 sequences, over 15% seen once. Documented time point: newly diagnosed GD, antithyroid drugs for less than 3 months. PBMC-derived RNA was used for the TCR library. General study points: Persistent Graves' patients showed less TCR diversity than newly diagnosed patients showed. Repertoires from persistent disease leaned toward TRBV28, TRBJ1-2 and TRBJ2-5.

The ends were cut back, 1 base at V and 1 base at J, with 14 bases in the middle. CDR3 length equals 17 residues. Germline assignment: CDR1 SGHNT and CDR2 YENEEA. In addition, the sample was reused for a study of T cells in Graves' hyperthyroidism and ophthalmopathy. From that study: Carried out on the TCR CDR3, a first-round RT-PCR used the HTBI primer set.

The chain joins TRBV11-3 to TRBJ2-1; D could derive from TRBD1 or TRBD2 (6 bases each). The TCR sequence derives from a man aged 35-49 years with Graves disease. The sequencing used peripheral blood mononuclear cells (PBMCs), collected at new diagnosis, from a patient treated with antithyroid drugs. Here the CDR3 reads CASSLGGGDKSYNEQFF. The CDR3 coding sequence is TGTGCCAGCAGCTTAGGCGGCGGGGACAAGTCCTACAATGAGCAGTTCTTC.